This TCR beta chain was recovered during a study of shared clonotypes between healthy human individuals. Sequencing was performed with immunoSEQ multiplex PCR; in TCRdb, only in-frame clones are kept and a portion is missing. The profile shows over 2 million clones, roughly 90% of them singletons. The germline CDR1 and CDR2 sequences are SGHRS and YFSETQ. V shed 4 bases, J shed 0 bases, and the junction held 9 bases outside the gene matches. CDR3 size: 17 residues. This TCR came from a man aged 18 to 29 in good health. Some clones in this sample may be carry-over from other donors' samples. The material sequenced was naive CD4+ T cells from PBMCs. Subset denoted: CD45RA+ positively selected. This chain joins TRBV5-1 and TRBJ2-3; TRBD2 agrees at 9 bases. Here the CDR3 reads CASSRTGLAISTDTQYF. CDR3 bases: TGCGCCAGCAGCCGCACCGGACTAGCGATAAGCACAGATACGCAGTATTTT. The full variable domain, in which reference TRBV5-1 and TRBJ2-3 provide the parts outside the CDR3, is KAGVTQTPRYLIKTRGQQVTLSCSPISGHRSVSWYQQTPGQGLQFLFEYFSETQRNKGNFPGRFSGRQFSNSRSEMNVSTLELGDSALYLCASSRTGLAISTDTQYFGPGTRLTVL.